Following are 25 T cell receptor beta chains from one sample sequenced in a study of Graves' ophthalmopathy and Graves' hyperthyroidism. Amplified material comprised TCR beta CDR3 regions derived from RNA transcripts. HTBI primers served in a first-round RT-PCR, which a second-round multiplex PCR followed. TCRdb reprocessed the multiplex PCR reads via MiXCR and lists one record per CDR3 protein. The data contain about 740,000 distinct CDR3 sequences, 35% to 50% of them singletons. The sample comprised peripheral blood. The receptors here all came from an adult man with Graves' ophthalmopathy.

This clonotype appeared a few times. The CDR3: CASSFGDRGYEQYF. The CDR3 DNA reads TGTGCCAGCAGTTTTGGGGACAGGGGATACGAGCAGTACTTC. The chain combines TRBV6-2 or TRBV6-3 with TRBJ2-7; 10 bases match TRBD1. This CDR3 region has 14 residues. Germline V gene lookup returns CDR1 MNHEY and CDR2 SVGEGT. J gave up 4 bases and V 4 bases, and 4 bases lay outside the gene matches.

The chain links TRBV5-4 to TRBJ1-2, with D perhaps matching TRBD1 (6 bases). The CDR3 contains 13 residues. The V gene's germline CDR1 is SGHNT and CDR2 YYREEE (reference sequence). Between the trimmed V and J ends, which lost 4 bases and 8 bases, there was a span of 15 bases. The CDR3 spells CASSPRGVYGYTF. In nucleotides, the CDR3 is TGTGCCAGCAGCCCCAGGGGAGTTTACGGCTACACCTTC.

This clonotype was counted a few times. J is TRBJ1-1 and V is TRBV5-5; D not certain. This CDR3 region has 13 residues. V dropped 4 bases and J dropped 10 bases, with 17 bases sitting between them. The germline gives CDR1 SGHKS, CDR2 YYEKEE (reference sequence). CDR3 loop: CASSQSGGRVAFF. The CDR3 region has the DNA TGTGCCAGCAGCCAGAGTGGTGGGCGGGTAGCTTTCTTT.

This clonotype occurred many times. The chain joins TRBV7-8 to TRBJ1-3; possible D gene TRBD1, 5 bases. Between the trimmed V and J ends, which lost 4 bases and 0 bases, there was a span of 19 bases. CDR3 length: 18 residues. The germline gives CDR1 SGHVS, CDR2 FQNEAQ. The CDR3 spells CASSSSVPGVLSGNTIYF. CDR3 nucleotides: TGTGCCAGCAGCTCGAGTGTACCGGGGGTTCTCTCTGGAAACACCATATATTTT.

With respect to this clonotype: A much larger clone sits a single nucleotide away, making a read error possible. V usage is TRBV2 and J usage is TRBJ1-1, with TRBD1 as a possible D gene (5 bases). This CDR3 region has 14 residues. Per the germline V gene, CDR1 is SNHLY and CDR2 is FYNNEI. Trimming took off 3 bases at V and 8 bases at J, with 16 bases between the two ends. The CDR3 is CASSDIDSAKEAFF. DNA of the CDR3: TGTGCCAGCAGTGATATTGACAGTGCAAAAGAAGCTTTCTTT.

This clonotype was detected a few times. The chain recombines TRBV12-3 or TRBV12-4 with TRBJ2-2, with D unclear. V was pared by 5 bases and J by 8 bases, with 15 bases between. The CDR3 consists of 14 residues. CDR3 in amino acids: CASSPPWSSGELFF. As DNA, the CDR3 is TGTGCCAGCAGTCCACCATGGTCTTCTGGGGAGCTGTTTTTT.

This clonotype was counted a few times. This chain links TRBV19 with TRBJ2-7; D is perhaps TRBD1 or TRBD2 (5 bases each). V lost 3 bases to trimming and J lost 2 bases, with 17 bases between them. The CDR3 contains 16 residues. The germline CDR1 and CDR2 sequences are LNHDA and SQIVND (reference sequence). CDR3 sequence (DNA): TGTGCCAGTAGTATTGTGACCGGGACGGCGACCTACGAGCAGTACTTC. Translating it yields CASSIVTGTATYEQYF.

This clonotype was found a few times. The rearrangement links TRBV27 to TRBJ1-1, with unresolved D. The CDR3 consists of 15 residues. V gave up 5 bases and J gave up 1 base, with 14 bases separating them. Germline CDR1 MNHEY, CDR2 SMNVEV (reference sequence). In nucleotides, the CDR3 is TGTGCCAGCAGTCCAACCACGACGGAGAACACTGAAGCTTTCTTT. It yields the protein CASSPTTTENTEAFF.

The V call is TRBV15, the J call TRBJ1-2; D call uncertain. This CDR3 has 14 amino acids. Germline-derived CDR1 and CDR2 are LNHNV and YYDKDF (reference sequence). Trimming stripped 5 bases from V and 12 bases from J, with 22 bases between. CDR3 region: CATSGVGRSSGNTF. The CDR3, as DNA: TGTGCCACCAGCGGGGTCGGACGGAGCTCTGGAAACACCTTC.

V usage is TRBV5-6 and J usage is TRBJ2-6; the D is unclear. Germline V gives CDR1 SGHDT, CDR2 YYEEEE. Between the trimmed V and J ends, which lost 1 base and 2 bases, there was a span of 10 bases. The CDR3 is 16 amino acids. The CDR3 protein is CASSLLVGTGANVLTF. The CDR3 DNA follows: TGTGCCAGCAGCTTGCTCGTAGGAACTGGGGCCAACGTCCTGACTTTC. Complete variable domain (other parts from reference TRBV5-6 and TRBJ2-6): DAGVTQSPTHLIKTRGQQVTLRCSPKSGHDTVSWYQQALGQGPQFIFQYYEEEERQRGNFPDRFSGHQFPNYSSELNVNALLLGDSALYLCASSLLVGTGANVLTFGAGSRLTVL.

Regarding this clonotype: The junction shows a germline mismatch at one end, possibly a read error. Here the CDR3 DNA reads TGTGCCTGCAGCTTAACAGGGACAGCCTTCTACGAGCAGTACTTC. Its translation is CACSLTGTAFYEQYF. This chain uses TRBV6-5 with TRBJ2-7; 7 bases fit TRBD1. CDR1 and CDR2 (germline): MNHEY, SVGAGI. CDR3 length: 15 residues.

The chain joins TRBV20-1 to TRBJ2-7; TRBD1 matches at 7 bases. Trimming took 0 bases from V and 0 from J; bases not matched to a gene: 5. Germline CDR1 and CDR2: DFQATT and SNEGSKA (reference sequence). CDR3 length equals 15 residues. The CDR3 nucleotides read TGCAGTGCTAGAGAATCGGACAGGAGCTCCTACGAGCAGTACTTC. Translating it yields CSARESDRSSYEQYF.

CDR3 sequence: CASSLTGEERGYTF. The CDR3, as DNA: TGTGCCAGCAGCCTTACGGGGGAAGAAAGAGGCTACACCTTC. The chain combines TRBV11-2 with TRBJ1-2; tentative D call: TRBD1 (5 bases). Trimming pared 5 bases from V and 8 bases from J, leaving 18 bases between. Germline CDR1 is SGHAT and CDR2 is FQNNGV. The CDR3 runs to 14 residues.

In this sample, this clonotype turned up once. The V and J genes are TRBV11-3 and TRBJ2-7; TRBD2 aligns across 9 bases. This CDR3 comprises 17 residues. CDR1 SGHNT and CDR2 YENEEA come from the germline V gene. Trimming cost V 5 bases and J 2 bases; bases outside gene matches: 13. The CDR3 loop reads CASSQVGSGSITYEQYF. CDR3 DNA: TGTGCCAGCAGCCAAGTAGGTAGCGGGAGCATAACCTACGAGCAGTACTTC.

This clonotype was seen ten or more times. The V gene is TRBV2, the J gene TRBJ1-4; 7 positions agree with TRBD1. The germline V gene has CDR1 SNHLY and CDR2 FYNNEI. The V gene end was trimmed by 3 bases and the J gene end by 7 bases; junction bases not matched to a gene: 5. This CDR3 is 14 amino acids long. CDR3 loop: CASSDEGAGEKLFF. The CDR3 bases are TGTGCCAGCAGTGACGAGGGGGCGGGTGAAAAACTGTTTTTT.

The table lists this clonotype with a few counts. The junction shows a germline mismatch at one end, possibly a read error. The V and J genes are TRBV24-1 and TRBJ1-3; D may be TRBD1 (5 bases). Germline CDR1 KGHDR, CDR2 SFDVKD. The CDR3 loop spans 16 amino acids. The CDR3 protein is CASSDPVDSSGNTIYF. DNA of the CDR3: TGTGCCAGCAGTGACCCGGTCGACAGCTCTGGAAACACCATATATTTT.

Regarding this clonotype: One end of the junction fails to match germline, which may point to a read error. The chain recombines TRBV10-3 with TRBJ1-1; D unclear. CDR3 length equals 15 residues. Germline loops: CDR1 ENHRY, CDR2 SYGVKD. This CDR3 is CASSEASGKTTEAFF. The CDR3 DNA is TGTGCCAGCAGTGAAGCGTCGGGAAAGACCACTGAAGCTTTCTTT.

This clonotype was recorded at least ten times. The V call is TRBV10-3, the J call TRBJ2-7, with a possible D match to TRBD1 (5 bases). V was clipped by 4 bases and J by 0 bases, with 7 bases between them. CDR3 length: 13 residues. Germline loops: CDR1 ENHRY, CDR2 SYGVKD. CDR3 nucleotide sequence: TGTGCCATCAGTGGACAGCTCTCCTACGAGCAGTACTTC. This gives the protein CAISGQLSYEQYF.

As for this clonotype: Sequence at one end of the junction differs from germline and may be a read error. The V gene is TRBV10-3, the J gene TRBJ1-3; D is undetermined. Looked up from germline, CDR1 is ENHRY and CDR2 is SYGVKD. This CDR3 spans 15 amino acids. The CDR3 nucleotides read TGTGCCAGCAGTGCGAGATGGGAAACTGGAAACACCATATATTTT. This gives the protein CASSARWETGNTIYF.

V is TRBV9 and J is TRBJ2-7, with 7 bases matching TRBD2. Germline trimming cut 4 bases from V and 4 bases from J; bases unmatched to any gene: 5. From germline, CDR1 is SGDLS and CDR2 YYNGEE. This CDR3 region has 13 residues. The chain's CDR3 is CASSHGGGYEQYF. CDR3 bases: TGTGCCAGCAGCCATGGGGGGGGTTACGAGCAGTACTTC. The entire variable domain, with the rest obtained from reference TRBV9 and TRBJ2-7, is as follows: DSGVTQTPKHLITATGQRVTLRCSPRSGDLSVYWYQQSLDQGLQFLIQYYNGEERAKGNILERFSAQQFPDLHSELNLSSLELGDSALYFCASSHGGGYEQYFGPGTRLTVT.

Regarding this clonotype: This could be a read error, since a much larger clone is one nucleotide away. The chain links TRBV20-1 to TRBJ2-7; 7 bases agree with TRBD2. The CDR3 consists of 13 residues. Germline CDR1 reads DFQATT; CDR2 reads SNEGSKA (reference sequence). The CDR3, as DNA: TGCAGTGTTAGACAGCCCGGGAGGAACGAGCAGTACTTC. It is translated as CSVRQPGRNEQYF.

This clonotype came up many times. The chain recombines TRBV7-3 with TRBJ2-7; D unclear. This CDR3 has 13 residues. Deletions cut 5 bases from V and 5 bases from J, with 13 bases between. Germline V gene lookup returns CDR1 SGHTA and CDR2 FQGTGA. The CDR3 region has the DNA TGTGCCAGCAGCCGCGTTATGCGTCACGAGCAGTACTTC. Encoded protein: CASSRVMRHEQYF.

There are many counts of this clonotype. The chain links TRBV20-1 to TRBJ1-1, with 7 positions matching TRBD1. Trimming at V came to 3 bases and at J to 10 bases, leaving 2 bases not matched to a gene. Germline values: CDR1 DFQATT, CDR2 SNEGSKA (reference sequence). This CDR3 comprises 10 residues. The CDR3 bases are TGCAGTGCTAGGACAGGGAGAGCTTTCTTT. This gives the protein CSARTGRAFF.

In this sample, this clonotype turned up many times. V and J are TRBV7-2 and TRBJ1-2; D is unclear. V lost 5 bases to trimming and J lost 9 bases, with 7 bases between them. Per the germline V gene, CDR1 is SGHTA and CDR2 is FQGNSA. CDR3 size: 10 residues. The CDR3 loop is CASSPPSYTF. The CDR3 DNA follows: TGTGCCAGCAGCCCCCCCAGCTACACCTTC.

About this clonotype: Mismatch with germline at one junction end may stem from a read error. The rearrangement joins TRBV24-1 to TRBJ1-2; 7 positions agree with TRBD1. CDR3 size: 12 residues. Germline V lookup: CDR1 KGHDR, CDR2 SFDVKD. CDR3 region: CASSHRTGDYTF. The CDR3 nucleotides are TGTGCCAGCAGTCACCGAACAGGGGACTACACCTTC.